The clone carrying this T cell receptor beta chain ranks as medium-sized. Its antigen is currently unknown. The record originates from a study of molecular identifiers for immune sequencing clone quantification. Germline V gives CDR1 KGHSY, CDR2 FQNENV. Trimming pared 3 bases from V and 4 bases from J, leaving 9 bases between. The CDR3 has 13 residues. Listed TCR primers and previously described methods were used for bulk TCR libraries. Using its own MiXCR run on the PCR reads, TCRdb lists one record per CDR3 protein. The sample carries roughly 10,000 distinct CDR3 sequences, around a fifth recorded once. Sorting isolated naive CD8 T cells as CD8+CD4-CCR7+CD45RA+ events. Study findings and constraints: More than 97% of effector molecules, versus under 1% of naive-cell molecules, belonged to clones above 20 RNA copies.

The chain combines TRBV16 with TRBJ1-1, with a tentative D call TRBD1 (5 bases). The sequenced sample was naive CD8+ T cells from blood, with Jurkat cell RNA spiked in. Subset denoted: FACS-sorted CD8+CD4-CCR7+CD45RA+ naive T cells. This TCR came from a human donor in good health. Some libraries in this study had Jurkat cell RNA spiked in. CDR3 amino acids: CASSQSGATEAFF. The CDR3 nucleotides read TGTGCCAGCAGCCAGAGCGGGGCCACTGAAGCTTTCTTT.